A single sample gave rise to the 18 T cell receptor beta chains below, sequenced in a study of radiotherapy plus CTLA-4 blockade in lung cancer. Libraries were prepared by immunoSEQ multiplex PCR; TCRdb keeps only in-frame clonotypes and omits some of them. The repertoire consists of some 34,000 clones, with roughly 72% occurring once and the leading ten covering 9.5% to 13%. The specimen was peripheral blood, collected from a patient treated with radiotherapy plus ipilimumab. These TCRs come from a human donor with non-small cell lung cancer who had stable disease on radiotherapy plus ipilimumab.

The rearrangement joins TRBV5-1 to TRBJ2-1, with a weak D call TRBD1 (5 bases). Trimming removed 5 bases from V and 2 bases from J, with 14 bases in between. Germline V gene lookup returns CDR1 SGHRS and CDR2 YFSETQ. CDR3 length: 15 residues. The CDR3 sequence is CASRSEGAAYNEQFF. As DNA, the CDR3 is TGCGCCAGCAGATCGGAAGGGGCTGCCTACAATGAGCAGTTCTTC.

The V and J genes are TRBV15 and TRBJ2-7; weak D call: TRBD1 (6 bases). The CDR3 runs to 15 residues. The V end was cut by 0 bases, the J end by 4 bases, with 13 bases between. The V gene's germline CDR1 is LNHNV and CDR2 YYDKDF (reference sequence). In nucleotides, the CDR3 is TGTGCCACCAGCAGAGATCTGGGACACGGATACGAGCAGTACTTC. It yields the protein CATSRDLGHGYEQYF.

This rearrangement joins TRBV9 to TRBJ2-5, with TRBD1 matching 8 bases. Per the germline V gene, CDR1 is SGDLS and CDR2 is YYNGEE. The junction had 11 bases not matched to a gene; V was cut back by 3 bases and J by 7 bases. The CDR3 contains 15 residues. CDR3 sequence: CASSARQGPPWTQYF. CDR3 in DNA: TGTGCCAGCAGCGCCCGACAGGGGCCTCCCTGGACCCAGTACTTC.

This chain joins TRBV28 and TRBJ1-6; no reliable D call. CDR1 and CDR2 (germline): MDHEN, SYDVKM. The length of the CDR3 is 12 residues. The ends were cut back, 5 bases at V and 7 bases at J, with 6 bases in the middle. CDR3 DNA: TGTGCCAGCAGTCTTATAAATTCACCCCTCCACTTT. It yields the protein CASSLINSPLHF.

V is TRBV30 and J is TRBJ2-2; 8 nucleotides match TRBD2. The CDR3 length is 15 residues. V trimming: 2 bases; J trimming: 4 bases; junction bases outside the gene matches: 6. Germline values: CDR1 GTSNPN, CDR2 SVGIG (reference sequence). The CDR3 nucleotides read TGTGCCTGGAGTCGGGGGGGGCTCGGCACCGGGGAGCTGTTTTTT. It specifies CAWSRGGLGTGELFF. The full variable domain, completed using reference TRBV30 and TRBJ2-2, is SQTIHQWPATLVQPVGSPLSLECTVEGTSNPNLYWYRQAAGRGLQLLFYSVGIGQISSEVPQNLSASRPQDRQFILSSKKLLLSDSGFYLCAWSRGGLGTGELFFGEGSRLTVL.

The genes are TRBV6-5 and TRBJ1-1; no definite D call. CDR3 length: 14 residues. Germline loops: CDR1 MNHEY, CDR2 SVGAGI. V lost 7 bases and J 3 bases, leaving 15 bases between the germline ends. The CDR3 sequence is CASTSRQAHTEAFF. Here the CDR3 DNA reads TGTGCCAGCACGTCGAGGCAAGCTCACACTGAAGCTTTCTTT.

The chain has TRBV18 and TRBJ2-2, with 7 bases identical to TRBD1. Germline values: CDR1 KGHSH, CDR2 LQKENI. Germline trimming cut 2 bases from V and 6 bases from J; bases unmatched to any gene: 3. The CDR3 is 14 residues long. This CDR3 is CASSPFTGAGELFF. In DNA, the CDR3 is TGTGCCAGCTCACCATTCACAGGGGCCGGGGAGCTGTTTTTT.

CDR3 DNA: TGCGCCAGCAGCTCGGGACTCCATAGTGATCAGCCCCAGCATTTT. This codes for CASSSGLHSDQPQHF. The rearrangement uses TRBV5-1 and TRBJ1-5, with D possibly being TRBD1 (5 bases). V dropped 3 bases and J dropped 5 bases, with 15 bases sitting between them. This CDR3 is 15 amino acids long. The germline V gene has CDR1 SGHRS and CDR2 YFSETQ. The full variable domain, in which reference TRBV5-1 and TRBJ1-5 provide the parts outside the CDR3, is KAGVTQTPRYLIKTRGQQVTLSCSPISGHRSVSWYQQTPGQGLQFLFEYFSETQRNKGNFPGRFSGRQFSNSRSEMNVSTLELGDSALYLCASSSGLHSDQPQHFGDGTRLSIL.

The rearrangement joins TRBV5-1 to TRBJ1-3; possible D gene TRBD1, 6 bases. With 0 bases removed from V and 4 bases from J, the gap between germline ends came to 8 bases. The germline V gene encodes CDR1 SGHRS and CDR2 YFSETQ. The CDR3 has 14 residues. The CDR3 DNA reads as TGCGCCAGCAGCTTGGACAGGGTGGGAAACACCATATATTTT. The encoded protein is CASSLDRVGNTIYF. The full variable domain, with the rest looked up from reference TRBV5-1 and TRBJ1-3, is KAGVTQTPRYLIKTRGQQVTLSCSPISGHRSVSWYQQTPGQGLQFLFEYFSETQRNKGNFPGRFSGRQFSNSRSEMNVSTLELGDSALYLCASSLDRVGNTIYFGEGSWLTVV.

The genes are TRBV6-6 and TRBJ2-7, with TRBD2 identical over 9 bases. The CDR3 is 13 amino acids. Germline CDR1 reads MNHNY; CDR2 reads SVGAGI (reference sequence). V lost 5 bases to trimming and J lost 3 bases; unmatched junction nucleotides: 2. Here the CDR3 DNA reads TGTGCCAGCAGTAGGACTAGCGACTACGAGCAGTACTTC. Translating it yields CASSRTSDYEQYF.

A single count supports this clone. This rearrangement joins TRBV4-1 to TRBJ1-1; 9 bases agree with TRBD1. The CDR3 is 13 amino acids. In germline, CDR1 is MGHRA, CDR2 YSYEKL. J lost 7 bases, V lost 5 bases, and 5 bases had no gene match. The CDR3 DNA sequence: TGCGCCAGCAGCTTCGACAGGGGGAGTGAAGCTTTCTTT. Its protein is CASSFDRGSEAFF.

In DNA form, the CDR3 reads TGTGCCAGCAGCTTGTCTGGGCCATTAGGCTACACCTTC. It yields the protein CASSLSGPLGYTF. J is TRBJ1-2 and V is TRBV11-2; unclear D gene. This CDR3 has 13 amino acids. Trimming left V 3 bases short and J 8 bases short, with 13 bases between. Germline V CDR1 and CDR2: SGHAT, FQNNGV.

The gene calls are TRBV9 and TRBJ1-1; the match to TRBD1 covers 9 bases. The CDR3 has 12 amino acids. Germline CDR1 and CDR2: SGDLS and YYNGEE. V gave up 4 bases and J gave up 10 bases; unmatched junction bases: 5. CDR3 DNA sequence: TGTGCCAGCAGCTCTCTGACAGGGGGAGCTTTCTTT. Translation gives CASSSLTGGAFF.

CDR3 protein: CASSVLGAGTLGETQYF. The CDR3 DNA reads TGTGCCAGCAGCGTCTTGGGGGCCGGGACCCTGGGAGAGACCCAGTACTTC. V is TRBV9 and J is TRBJ2-5; possible D gene TRBD1, 6 bases. Germline CDR1 SGDLS, CDR2 YYNGEE. The CDR3 has 17 amino acids. V was trimmed by 2 bases and J by 4 bases, leaving 21 bases between them. Full variable domain (missing parts from reference TRBV9 and TRBJ2-5): DSGVTQTPKHLITATGQRVTLRCSPRSGDLSVYWYQQSLDQGLQFLIQYYNGEERAKGNILERFSAQQFPDLHSELNLSSLELGDSALYFCASSVLGAGTLGETQYFGPGTRLLVL.

The chain carries TRBV7-9 and TRBJ2-7, with 7 bases matching TRBD1. Germline V gene lookup returns CDR1 SEHNR and CDR2 FQNEAQ (reference sequence). V trimming: 4 bases; J trimming: 6 bases; junction bases outside the gene matches: 6. This CDR3 is built from 13 residues. CDR3 sequence (DNA): TGTGCCAGCAGCTCCGGGACAGTCGGCGAGCAGTACTTC. This gives the protein CASSSGTVGEQYF.

This clone came up once. The V call is TRBV9, the J call TRBJ2-3; 9 bases match TRBD2. The CDR3 spans 16 residues. The V gene's germline CDR1 is SGDLS and CDR2 YYNGEE. V shed 0 bases, J shed 4 bases, and the junction held 6 bases outside the gene matches. The CDR3 sequence is CASSVGSGGTPDTQYF. CDR3 coding DNA: TGTGCCAGCAGCGTAGGAAGCGGGGGGACCCCAGATACGCAGTATTTT.

The V and J genes are TRBV7-2 and TRBJ1-5; possible D gene TRBD1, 5 bases. The germline V gene has CDR1 SGHTA and CDR2 FQGNSA. This CDR3 is built from 15 residues. Between the trimmed V and J ends, which lost 5 bases and 6 bases, there was a span of 17 bases. CDR3 sequence reads: CASSQDRGPLQPQHF. DNA for the CDR3: TGTGCCAGCAGCCAAGACAGAGGCCCCCTTCAGCCCCAGCATTTT.

This chain uses TRBV28 with TRBJ2-4, with 7 bases aligning to TRBD2. This CDR3 is built from 15 residues. Germline V CDR1 and CDR2: MDHEN, SYDVKM. Trimming cost V 5 bases and J 4 bases; bases outside gene matches: 8. The CDR3 here is CASSGGGGGKNIQYF. The CDR3 DNA sequence: TGTGCCAGCAGTGGAGGAGGCGGGGGAAAAAACATTCAGTACTTC.